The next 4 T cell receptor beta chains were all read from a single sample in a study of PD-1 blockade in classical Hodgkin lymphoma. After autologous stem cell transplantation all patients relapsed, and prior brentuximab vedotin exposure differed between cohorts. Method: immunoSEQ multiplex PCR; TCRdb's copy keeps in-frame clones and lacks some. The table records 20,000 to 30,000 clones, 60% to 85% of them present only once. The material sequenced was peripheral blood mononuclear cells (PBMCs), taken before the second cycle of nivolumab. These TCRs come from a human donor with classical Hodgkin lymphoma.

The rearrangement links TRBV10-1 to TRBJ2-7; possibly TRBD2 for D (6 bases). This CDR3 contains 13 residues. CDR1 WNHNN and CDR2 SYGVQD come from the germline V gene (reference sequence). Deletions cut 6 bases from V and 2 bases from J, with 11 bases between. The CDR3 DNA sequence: TGCGCCAGCAGGCGGGACGGCGCCTACGAGCAGTACTTC. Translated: CASRRDGAYEQYF.

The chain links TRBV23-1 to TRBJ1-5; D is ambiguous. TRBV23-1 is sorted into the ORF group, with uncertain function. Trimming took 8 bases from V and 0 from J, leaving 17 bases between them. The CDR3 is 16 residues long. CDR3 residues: CASGPPTEHSNQPQHF. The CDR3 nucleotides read TGCGCCAGCGGGCCTCCGACGGAACATAGCAATCAGCCCCAGCATTTT.

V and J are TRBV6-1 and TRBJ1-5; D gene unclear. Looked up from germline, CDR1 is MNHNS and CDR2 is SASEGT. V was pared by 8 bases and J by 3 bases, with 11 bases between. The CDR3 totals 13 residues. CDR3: CASSDRFNQPQHF. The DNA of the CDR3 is TGTGCCAGCTCGGACCGCTTCAATCAGCCCCAGCATTTT.

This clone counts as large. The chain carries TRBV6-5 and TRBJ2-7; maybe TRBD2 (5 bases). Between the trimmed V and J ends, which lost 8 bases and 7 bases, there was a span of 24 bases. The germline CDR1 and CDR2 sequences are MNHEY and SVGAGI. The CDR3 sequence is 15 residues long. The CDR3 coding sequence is TGTGCCAGCGGAGTCTCCCTGGGTGGGCGGGTTGAGCAGTACTTC. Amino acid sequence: CASGVSLGGRVEQYF.